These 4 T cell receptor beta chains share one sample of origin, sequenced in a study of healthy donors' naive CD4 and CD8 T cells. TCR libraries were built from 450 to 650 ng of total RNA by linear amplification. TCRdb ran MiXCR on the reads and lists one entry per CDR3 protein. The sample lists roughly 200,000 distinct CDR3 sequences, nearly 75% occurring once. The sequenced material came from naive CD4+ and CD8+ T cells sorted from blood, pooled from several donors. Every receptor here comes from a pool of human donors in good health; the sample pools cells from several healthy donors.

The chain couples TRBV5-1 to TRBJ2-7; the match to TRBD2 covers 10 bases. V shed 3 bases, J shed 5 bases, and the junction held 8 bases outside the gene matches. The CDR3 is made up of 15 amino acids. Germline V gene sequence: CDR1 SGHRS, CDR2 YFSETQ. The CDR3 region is CASSSLAGVFDEQYF. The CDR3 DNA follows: TGCGCCAGCAGCTCCCTAGCGGGAGTCTTTGACGAGCAGTACTTC.

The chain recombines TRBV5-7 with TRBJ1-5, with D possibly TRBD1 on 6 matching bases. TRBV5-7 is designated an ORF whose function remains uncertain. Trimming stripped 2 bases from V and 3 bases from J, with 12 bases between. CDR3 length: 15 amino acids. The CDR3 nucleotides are TGTGCCAGCAGCTTTCGGACAGAGATCAATCAGCCCCAGCATTTT. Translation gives CASSFRTEINQPQHF.

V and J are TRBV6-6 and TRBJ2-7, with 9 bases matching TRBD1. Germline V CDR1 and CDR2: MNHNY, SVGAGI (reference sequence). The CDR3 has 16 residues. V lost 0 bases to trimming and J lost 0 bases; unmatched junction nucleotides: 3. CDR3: CASSYSGDRVSYEQYF. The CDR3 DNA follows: TGTGCCAGCAGTTACTCAGGGGACAGGGTCTCCTACGAGCAGTACTTC.

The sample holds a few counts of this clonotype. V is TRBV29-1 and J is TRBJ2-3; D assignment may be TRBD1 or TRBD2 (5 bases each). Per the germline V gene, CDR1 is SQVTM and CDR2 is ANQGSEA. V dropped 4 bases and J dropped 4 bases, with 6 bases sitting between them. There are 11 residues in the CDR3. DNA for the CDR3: TGCAGCGTTGGGGACCCAGATACGCAGTATTTT. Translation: CSVGDPDTQYF.